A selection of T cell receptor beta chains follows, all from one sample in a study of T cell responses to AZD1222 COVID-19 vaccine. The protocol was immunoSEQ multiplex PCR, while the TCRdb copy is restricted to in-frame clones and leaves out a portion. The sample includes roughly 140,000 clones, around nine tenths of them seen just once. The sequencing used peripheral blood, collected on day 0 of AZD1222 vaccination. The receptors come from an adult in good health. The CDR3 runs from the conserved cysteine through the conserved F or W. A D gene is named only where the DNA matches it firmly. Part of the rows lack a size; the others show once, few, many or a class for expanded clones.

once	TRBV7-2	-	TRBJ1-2	TGTGCCAGCAGCTTAGCCCCAGTAAACTATGGCTACACCTTC	CASSLAPVNYGYTF
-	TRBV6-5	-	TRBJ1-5	TGTGCCAGCAGTCCGTATGAAAATCAGCCCCAGCATTTT	CASSPYENQPQHF
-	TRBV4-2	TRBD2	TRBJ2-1	TGTGCCAGCAGCCCACTTCAAGGGACTAGCGGGAGAAGCTTTGAGCAGTTCTTC	CASSPLQGTSGRSFEQFF
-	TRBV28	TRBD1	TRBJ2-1	TGTGCCAGCAGTTTACAGGGGGACCTCTACAATGAGCAGTTCTTC	CASSLQGDLYNEQFF
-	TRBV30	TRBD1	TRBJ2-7	TGTGCCTGGAATGCTGGACAGGCGAGCTCCTACGAGCAGTACTTC	CAWNAGQASSYEQYF
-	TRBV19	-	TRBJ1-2	TGTGCCAGTAGTTGGGACCCCCAGAATTATAGCCCCAGAAACTATGGCTACACCTTC	CASSWDPQNYSPRNYGYTF
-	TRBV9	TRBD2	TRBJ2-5	TGTGCCAGCAGCACGACTAGCGGGATTTTGGAGACCCAGTACTTC	CASSTTSGILETQYF
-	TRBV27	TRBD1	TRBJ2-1	TGTGCCAGCTGCCGGGACAGGGGGTTTTCGGGTTCCTACAATGAGCAGTTCTTC	CASCRDRGFSGSYNEQFF
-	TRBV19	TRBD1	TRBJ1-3	TGTGCCAGCTCAACAGGGGCTTCCTCTGGAAACACCATATATTTT	CASSTGASSGNTIYF
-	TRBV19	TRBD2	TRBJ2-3	TGTGCCAGTGGGGGTGAAGCGGGAGTTCGCACAGATACGCAGTATTTT	CASGGEAGVRTDTQYF
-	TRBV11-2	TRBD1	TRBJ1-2	TGTGCCAGCAGCTTAGAAGCAGGGGGATTGTTCTCTGGCTACACCTTC	CASSLEAGGLFSGYTF
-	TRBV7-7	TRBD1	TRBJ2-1	TGTGCTAGCAGCTTAGGGCAGGGGGATTCGAATGAGCAGTTCTTC	CASSLGQGDSNEQFF
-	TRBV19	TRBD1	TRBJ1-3	TGTGCCAGCATGACAGGGACGTCGTCTGGAAACACCATATATTTT	CASMTGTSSGNTIYF
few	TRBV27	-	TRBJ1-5	TGTGCCAGCAGTTTGTCCGGGGTCCCCAATCAGCCCCAGCATTTT	CASSLSGVPNQPQHF
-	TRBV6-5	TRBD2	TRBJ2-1	TGTGCCAGCAGTTACGAGGGAGGGCGGGGGAATGAGCAGTTCTTC	CASSYEGGRGNEQFF
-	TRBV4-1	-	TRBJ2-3	TGCGCCAGCAGCCAAGACGATGGGGGGGCCCTAGCGCATTTCACAGATACGCAGTATTTT	CASSQDDGGALAHFTDTQYF
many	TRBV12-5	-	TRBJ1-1	TGTGCTAGTAGCAGGGGAATAAACACTGAAGCTTTCTTT	CASSRGINTEAFF
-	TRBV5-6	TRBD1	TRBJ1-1	TGTGCCAGCAGCGCAGACAGGGGGAACACTGAAGCTTTCTTT	CASSADRGNTEAFF
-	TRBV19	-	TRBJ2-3	TGTGCCAGTAGCCGTGAGAAACGCACAATGGTAGATACGCAGTATTTT	CASSREKRTMVDTQYF
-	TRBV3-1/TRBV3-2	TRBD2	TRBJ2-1	TGTGCCAGCAGCCCAGGCAGGGCTAGCGGGAACGAAGAGCAGTTCTTC	CASSPGRASGNEEQFF
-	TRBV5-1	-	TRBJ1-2	TGCGCCAGCAGCTTGGCCGAGGAGGATGGCTACACCTTC	CASSLAEEDGYTF
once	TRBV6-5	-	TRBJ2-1	TGTGCCAGCTTTTTGGAAGGACTACACTACAATGAGCAGTTCTTC	CASFLEGLHYNEQFF
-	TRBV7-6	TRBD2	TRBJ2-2	TGTGCCAGCAGCCAACTAGCGGGAGCGAACACCGGGGAGCTGTTTTTT	CASSQLAGANTGELFF
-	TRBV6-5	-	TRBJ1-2	TGTGCCAGCAGTTACGAGGGTGGCTATGGCTACACCTTC	CASSYEGGYGYTF
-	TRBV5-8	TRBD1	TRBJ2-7	TGTGCCAGCAGCTTAAACAGACAGGGCTACGAGCAGTACTTC	CASSLNRQGYEQYF
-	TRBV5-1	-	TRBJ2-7	TGCGCCAGCAGCTTGGCCAACGAGCAGTACTTC	CASSLANEQYF
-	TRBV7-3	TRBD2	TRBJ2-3	TGTGCCAGCAGCCCCGGACTAGCCTCCACAGATACGCAGTATTTT	CASSPGLASTDTQYF
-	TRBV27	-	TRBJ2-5	TGTGCCAGCAGTTTAGCGGGGAACGGAATGGTGGAGACCCAGTACTTC	CASSLAGNGMVETQYF
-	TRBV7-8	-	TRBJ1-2	TGTGCCAGCAGCCAGGCTGACCGGAACTATGGCTACACCTTC	CASSQADRNYGYTF
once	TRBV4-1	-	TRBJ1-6	TGCGCCAGCAGCCAAGAAGCAAAGCGGGATTTTTCACCCCTCCACTTT	CASSQEAKRDFSPLHF
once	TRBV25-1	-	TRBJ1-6	TGTGCCAGCAGTAAACAGGGAGGGAGTTCACCCCTCCACTTT	CASSKQGGSSPLHF